Listed here are 29 T cell receptor beta chains from one sample, sequenced in a study of cytomegalovirus exposure and HLA in healthy donors. Some clones are missing from TCRdb's copy, which holds only in-frame ones; the method was immunoSEQ multiplex PCR. There are 55,000 to 65,000 clones in the sample; around 90% occur only once, and approximately 3% lies in the top ten. The material sequenced was PBMCs. All receptors come from a man between 18 and 35 years old in good health and CMV-seronegative.

CDR3: CASSYGGPGNIQYF. The CDR3 DNA reads TGTGCCAGCAGTTACGGAGGGCCTGGGAACATTCAGTACTTC. The chain combines TRBV6-5 with TRBJ2-4, with D possibly being TRBD2 (6 bases). Germline V gene data show CDR1 as MNHEY and CDR2 as SVGAGI. The germline V and J ends were trimmed by 2 bases and 7 bases, with 12 bases remaining between them. The CDR3 length is 14 residues.

V and J are TRBV2 and TRBJ2-2; 8 nucleotides align to TRBD1. V dropped 7 bases and J dropped 1; count of bases not matched to a gene: 2. This CDR3 has 14 amino acids. Germline-derived CDR1 and CDR2 are SNHLY and FYNNEI. The CDR3 region has the DNA TGTGCCAGCACCGGGACAGGGAACACCGGGGAGCTGTTTTTT. This sequence encodes CASTGTGNTGELFF.

V usage is TRBV10-3 and J usage is TRBJ2-5; 10 bases line up with TRBD2. Trimming took 4 bases from V and 4 from J; bases not matched to a gene: 6. CDR3 length: 15 amino acids. Germline assignment: CDR1 ENHRY and CDR2 SYGVKD. The CDR3 here is CAISGGAGGLETQYF. The CDR3 DNA is TGTGCCATCAGTGGAGGAGCGGGAGGGTTAGAGACCCAGTACTTC.

About this clone itself: The junction departs from the called germline gene at one end, perhaps through a read error. The sample has other DNA sequences that encode this CDR3 too. V usage is TRBV10-2 and J usage is TRBJ2-1, with 8 bases lining up with TRBD2. The CDR3 length is 15 residues. The germline V gene encodes CDR1 WSHSY and CDR2 SAAADI. CDR3 nucleotide sequence: TGTGCCAGCAGCAGCGGGAGTCGGTCCTACAATGAGCAGTTCTTC. Translated: CASSSGSRSYNEQFF.

The rearrangement uses TRBV7-3 and TRBJ2-1; no clear D gene. CDR3 length equals 14 residues. V lost 0 bases and J 6 bases, leaving 9 bases between the germline ends. Germline CDR1 SGHTA, CDR2 FQGTGA. CDR3 bases: TGTGCCAGCAGCTTAACGACCCGCGGCAATGAGCAGTTCTTC. Residues: CASSLTTRGNEQFF.

This rearrangement joins TRBV6-1 to TRBJ1-3; TRBD1 matches 7 bases. The V gene's germline CDR1 is MNHNS and CDR2 SASEGT. Trimming took 7 bases from V and 6 from J; bases not matched to a gene: 9. The CDR3 extends over 14 amino acids. The CDR3 coding sequence is TGTGCCAGCACCCGGGACAGAACTAAAAACACCATATATTTT. As protein: CASTRDRTKNTIYF.

The CDR3 DNA is TGTGCCAGCAGCTTGGATAGCAACACTGAAGCTTTCTTT. This sequence encodes CASSLDSNTEAFF. This chain uses TRBV5-6 with TRBJ1-1; D gene unclear. The CDR3 has 13 residues. Germline V gene sequence: CDR1 SGHDT, CDR2 YYEEEE. Trimming stripped 0 bases from V and 2 bases from J, with 5 bases between.

This chain uses TRBV28 with TRBJ1-1; D is unresolved. Per the germline V gene, CDR1 is MDHEN and CDR2 is SYDVKM. V was shortened by 5 bases and J by 9 bases, with 16 bases between the two germline ends. This CDR3 spans 13 amino acids. In nucleotides, the CDR3 is TGTGCCAGCAGTCCAGAGGTCCTTACCAAAGCTTTCTTT. This translates into CASSPEVLTKAFF.

This chain links TRBV28 with TRBJ2-6, with TRBD1 as a possible D gene (5 bases). Looked up from germline, CDR1 is MDHEN and CDR2 is SYDVKM. The germline V and J ends were trimmed by 4 bases and 4 bases, with 11 bases remaining between them. CDR3 length equals 15 residues. As DNA, the CDR3 is TGTGCCAGCAGTTCAGCAGGGTACGGGGCCAACGTCCTGACTTTC. It yields the protein CASSSAGYGANVLTF.

The genes are TRBV19 and TRBJ1-2; D unresolved. Germline V gene data show CDR1 as LNHDA and CDR2 as SQIVND (reference sequence). Trimming cost V 5 bases and J 5 bases, with 12 bases left between them. This CDR3 contains 13 residues. CDR3 in DNA: TGTGCCAGTAGTTATACAGTTGAGTATGGCTACACCTTC. Amino acids: CASSYTVEYGYTF.

The chain links TRBV5-1 to TRBJ2-3, with TRBD2 matching over 7 bases. Germline V gene data show CDR1 as SGHRS and CDR2 as YFSETQ. Trimming took 1 base from V and 2 from J; bases not matched to a gene: 10. The CDR3 spans 17 residues. CDR3 in amino acids: CASSLRASGGFTDTQYF. CDR3 sequence (DNA): TGCGCCAGCAGCTTGAGGGCTAGCGGAGGTTTCACAGATACGCAGTATTTT.

The chain is built from TRBV5-1 and TRBJ1-5; no firm D call. Germline V gives CDR1 SGHRS, CDR2 YFSETQ. V lost 0 bases and J 6 bases, leaving 16 bases between the germline ends. There are 16 residues in the CDR3. The CDR3 reads CASSLGGPNSGQPQHF. DNA of the CDR3: TGCGCCAGCAGCTTGGGAGGGCCAAACAGCGGTCAGCCCCAGCATTTT.

This sequence joins TRBV13 and TRBJ1-3; D call uncertain. V lost 5 bases and J 0 bases, leaving 8 bases between the germline ends. The CDR3 loop spans 14 amino acids. The germline gives CDR1 PRHDT, CDR2 FYEKMQ (reference sequence). The CDR3, as DNA: TGTGCCAGCAGCCAACAGAACTCTGGAAACACCATATATTTT. Its protein is CASSQQNSGNTIYF.

The chain recombines TRBV4-1 with TRBJ1-1, with a weak D call TRBD1 (5 bases). From germline, CDR1 is MGHRA and CDR2 YSYEKL. The V end was cut by 3 bases, the J end by 7 bases, with 12 bases between. This CDR3 is 13 amino acids long. The CDR3 sequence: CASSHLGAVEAFF. The CDR3 nucleotides read TGCGCCAGCAGCCACCTAGGGGCCGTTGAAGCTTTCTTT.

The chain employs TRBV14 and TRBJ2-2; 11 bases are a match to TRBD1. The CDR3 is 19 residues long. V lost 2 bases to trimming and J lost 6 bases; unmatched junction nucleotides: 14. Germline values: CDR1 SGHDN, CDR2 FVKESK. DNA for the CDR3: TGTGCCAGCAGCCAAAGATTTAGGCCTCGGACAGGGGGCCCCGGGGAGCTGTTTTTT. It is translated as CASSQRFRPRTGGPGELFF.

This chain connects TRBV5-1 to TRBJ2-1; 10 bases match TRBD2. CDR1 and CDR2 from the germline V gene are SGHRS and YFSETQ. The CDR3 has 17 amino acids. The junction had 13 bases not matched to a gene; V was cut back by 4 bases and J by 6 bases. The chain's CDR3 is CASSPEQFLAGVNEQFF. The CDR3, as DNA: TGCGCCAGCAGCCCTGAACAATTTCTAGCGGGAGTCAATGAGCAGTTCTTC.

The chain couples TRBV5-4 to TRBJ1-1; D is unresolved. Trimming took 2 bases from V and 7 from J, leaving 15 bases between them. CDR1 is SGHNT, CDR2 YYREEE, per germline (reference sequence). The CDR3 loop spans 14 amino acids. The CDR3 loop is CASSLRGGAIEAFF. DNA for the CDR3: TGTGCCAGCAGCTTACGAGGAGGCGCCATTGAAGCTTTCTTT.

This clone was recorded once. V and J are TRBV15 and TRBJ1-2; TRBD1 aligns across 8 bases. Trimming removed 5 bases from V and 2 bases from J; junction bases left unmatched: 4. Germline loops: CDR1 LNHNV, CDR2 YYDKDF (reference sequence). The CDR3 is made up of 14 amino acids. The CDR3 region is CATSRGQENYGYTF. DNA for the CDR3: TGTGCCACCAGCCGGGGACAGGAGAACTATGGCTACACCTTC.

Only one count was recorded for this clone. This chain uses TRBV6-6 with TRBJ1-1; TRBD1 agrees at 7 bases. Per germline, CDR1 MNHNY and CDR2 SVGAGI (reference sequence). The CDR3 contains 14 residues. The V gene end was trimmed by 5 bases and the J gene end by 5 bases; junction bases not matched to a gene: 8. CDR3 in amino acids: CASSVQGMRTEAFF. As DNA, the CDR3 is TGTGCCAGCAGTGTACAGGGGATGCGAACTGAAGCTTTCTTT.

The V gene is TRBV10-2, the J gene TRBJ2-7, with D tentatively TRBD1 (5 bases). The germline V gene encodes CDR1 WSHSY and CDR2 SAAADI. V lost 3 bases and J 0 bases, leaving 9 bases between the germline ends. This CDR3 is built from 14 residues. CDR3 bases: TGCGCCAGCAGTGATGGTGACAGCTCCTACGAGCAGTACTTC. Amino acids: CASSDGDSSYEQYF.

V and J are TRBV28 and TRBJ2-7, with TRBD1 as a possible D gene (6 bases). The germline CDR1 and CDR2 sequences are MDHEN and SYDVKM. The CDR3 runs to 15 residues. V lost 5 bases to trimming and J lost 0 bases, with 14 bases between them. CDR3 sequence reads: CASSPDSFSSYEQYF. DNA of the CDR3: TGTGCCAGCAGTCCGGACAGCTTTAGCTCCTACGAGCAGTACTTC.

The chain employs TRBV29-1 and TRBJ2-7, with a possible D match to TRBD1 (6 bases). The CDR3 covers 15 residues. Germline CDR1 reads SQVTM; CDR2 reads ANQGSEA. Trimming took 0 bases from V and 2 from J, leaving 14 bases between them. The CDR3 loop is CSVEDPDSGPYEQYF. In nucleotides, the CDR3 is TGCAGCGTTGAAGATCCGGACAGCGGACCCTACGAGCAGTACTTC.

This chain links TRBV5-6 with TRBJ2-1; 10 bases map to TRBD1. Looked up from germline, CDR1 is SGHDT and CDR2 is YYEEEE. V lost 2 bases to trimming and J lost 2 bases; unmatched junction nucleotides: 4. The CDR3 consists of 16 residues. The CDR3 reads CASSLRDRGPYNEQFF. The CDR3, as DNA: TGTGCCAGCAGCTTAAGGGACAGGGGACCCTACAATGAGCAGTTCTTC. Together with reference TRBV5-6 and TRBJ2-1, the CDR3 gives the full variable domain: DAGVTQSPTHLIKTRGQQVTLRCSPKSGHDTVSWYQQALGQGPQFIFQYYEEEERQRGNFPDRFSGHQFPNYSSELNVNALLLGDSALYLCASSLRDRGPYNEQFFGPGTRLTVL.

This chain joins TRBV10-2 and TRBJ2-1; 10 bases agree with TRBD2. The CDR3 runs 13 residues. With 6 bases clipped from V and 7 bases from J, the junction kept 3 bases outside the gene matches. The germline gives CDR1 WSHSY, CDR2 SAAADI. For the CDR3, the DNA is TGCGCCAGCAGACTAGCGGGAATGAATGAGCAGTTCTTC. Translating gives CASRLAGMNEQFF.

The gene calls are TRBV19 and TRBJ1-1; 9 bases map to TRBD1. CDR1 is LNHDA, CDR2 SQIVND, per germline (reference sequence). V lost 10 bases, J lost 2 bases, and 8 bases stayed unmatched. This CDR3 spans 14 amino acids. The CDR3 DNA follows: TGTGCCATCCGACAGGGGGGTCGAAACACTGAAGCTTTCTTT. Amino acid sequence: CAIRQGGRNTEAFF.

A remark on this clone: The junction differs from germline at one of its ends, possibly a read error. The rearrangement uses TRBV10-3 and TRBJ2-7; TRBD1 might be the D (5 bases). This CDR3 is built from 11 residues. Germline loops: CDR1 ENHRY, CDR2 SYGVKD. CDR3 protein: CAISEGPRAYF. DNA for the CDR3: TGTGCCATCAGTGAAGGACCCAGGGCTTATTTC.

The V call is TRBV11-2, the J call TRBJ2-6; tentatively, D is TRBD2 (5 bases). Per germline, CDR1 SGHAT and CDR2 FQNNGV. V shed 3 bases and J shed 0 bases, with 12 bases lying between them. The CDR3 is 17 residues long. The CDR3 sequence is CASSFGRTSSGANVLTF. For the CDR3, the DNA is TGTGCCAGCAGCTTTGGTAGAACTAGCTCTGGGGCCAACGTCCTGACTTTC.

In this sample, this clone turned up once. The chain couples TRBV27 to TRBJ2-7; TRBD1 matches 9 bases. CDR1 and CDR2 (germline): MNHEY, SMNVEV (reference sequence). V was clipped by 8 bases and J by 5 bases; unmatched bases: 7. The CDR3 is made up of 13 amino acids. The CDR3 DNA follows: TGTGCCAGCGGCACCGGGACAGGGAACGAGCAGTACTTC. The encoded protein is CASGTGTGNEQYF.

V and J are TRBV7-2 and TRBJ2-3; 11 positions agree with TRBD1. V shed 1 base and J 9 bases; nucleotides not matched to a gene: 3. Germline loops: CDR1 SGHTA, CDR2 FQGNSA. This CDR3 is 14 amino acids long. In nucleotides, the CDR3 is TGTGCCAGCAGCTTAGTCCGGGACAGGGGGACGCAGTATTTT. Amino acids: CASSLVRDRGTQYF.